The rows below give T cell receptor beta chains drawn from one sample of a study of lymphopenia after photon versus proton radiotherapy. Repertoires were generated with immunoSEQ multiplex PCR, while TCRdb's copy carries only in-frame clones and drops some. The sample lists 25,000 to 30,000 clones, approximately 86% occurring once. This specimen was peripheral blood, taken from a patient treated with photon-based radiotherapy. The receptors were sampled from a man aged 50 to 59 with gastric cancer. Each CDR3 is given with its conserved first and last residue.

V gene: TRBV13
CDR3 protein: CASSLRGGRQETQYF

V gene: TRBV11-2
CDR3 protein: CASSDGTVLNEKLFF

V gene: TRBV7-2
CDR3 protein: CASSLNSVRGAGGANVLTF

V gene: TRBV18
CDR3 protein: CASSPPWGLSGANVLTF

V gene: TRBV9
CDR3 protein: CASSTGLAEETQYF

V gene: TRBV6-5
CDR3 protein: CASSYLRAGELFF

V gene: TRBV30
CDR3 protein: CACHPGHGDGYTF

V gene: TRBV19
CDR3 protein: CASSPFARSLYNEQFF

V gene: TRBV2
CDR3 protein: CASGGLIRGGGYQPQHF

V gene: TRBV6-4
CDR3 protein: CASSGQLGSGELFF

V gene: TRBV6-1
CDR3 protein: CASKPGTGYQPQHF

V gene: TRBV7-6
CDR3 protein: CASSLGQDGNEQFF

V gene: TRBV4-1
CDR3 protein: CASSQERQVSEKLFF

V gene: TRBV27
CDR3 protein: CASSEGDGYTF

V gene: TRBV7-9
CDR3 protein: CASSSGLAGTPSTDTQYF

V gene: TRBV6-5
CDR3 protein: CASEPSPNTEAFF

V gene: TRBV9
CDR3 protein: CASSVGPGVDGNTIYF

V gene: TRBV10-1
CDR3 protein: CASSESVNTEAFF

V gene: TRBV5-1
CDR3 protein: CASSTLGTEYNTQYF

V gene: TRBV5-1
CDR3 protein: CASSGFNEQFF

V gene: TRBV9
CDR3 protein: CASSLRLLAGGRNEQFF

V gene: TRBV9
CDR3 protein: CASSVAQGVPEAFF

V gene: TRBV7-9
CDR3 protein: CASSRQGILGNEQFF

V gene: TRBV29-1
CDR3 protein: CSVIVPGSGANVLTF

V gene: TRBV30
CDR3 protein: CAWSTRTGGAANEKLFF

V gene: TRBV18
CDR3 protein: CASSPGPDSGANVLTF

V gene: TRBV4-3
CDR3 protein: CASSQDSDEQFF

V gene: TRBV9
CDR3 protein: CASSVGQLQTNEQFF

V gene: TRBV5-1
CDR3 protein: CASSSVSGAMRFF

V gene: TRBV2
CDR3 protein: CASSEYGTLNYGYTF

V gene: TRBV5-1
CDR3 protein: CASSRDRVNTEAFF

V gene: TRBV4-1
CDR3 protein: CASSLRASGGKETQYF

V gene: TRBV29-1
CDR3 protein: CSAKQGSHEQYF

V gene: TRBV5-1
CDR3 protein: CASSLAPGQGNNEQFF

V gene: TRBV18
CDR3 protein: CASSPTGGKEAFF

V gene: TRBV13
CDR3 protein: CASSLGPAGTEAFF

V gene: TRBV10-3
CDR3 protein: CAIRDGDRDNEQFF

V gene: TRBV7-3
CDR3 protein: CASRPQGRTGELFF

V gene: TRBV2
CDR3 protein: CASTGTGEETQYF

V gene: TRBV9
CDR3 protein: CASSVISTDTQYF

V gene: TRBV27
CDR3 protein: CASSFTMTSGGAYNSPLHF

V gene: TRBV19
CDR3 protein: CASSTGLGTDTQYF

V gene: TRBV6-1
CDR3 protein: CASISRDRGMAIYF

V gene: TRBV6-1
CDR3 protein: CASNPPIRGTTEAFF

V gene: TRBV19
CDR3 protein: CASSMQRGVGELFF

V gene: TRBV18
CDR3 protein: CASSQQSSGANVLTF